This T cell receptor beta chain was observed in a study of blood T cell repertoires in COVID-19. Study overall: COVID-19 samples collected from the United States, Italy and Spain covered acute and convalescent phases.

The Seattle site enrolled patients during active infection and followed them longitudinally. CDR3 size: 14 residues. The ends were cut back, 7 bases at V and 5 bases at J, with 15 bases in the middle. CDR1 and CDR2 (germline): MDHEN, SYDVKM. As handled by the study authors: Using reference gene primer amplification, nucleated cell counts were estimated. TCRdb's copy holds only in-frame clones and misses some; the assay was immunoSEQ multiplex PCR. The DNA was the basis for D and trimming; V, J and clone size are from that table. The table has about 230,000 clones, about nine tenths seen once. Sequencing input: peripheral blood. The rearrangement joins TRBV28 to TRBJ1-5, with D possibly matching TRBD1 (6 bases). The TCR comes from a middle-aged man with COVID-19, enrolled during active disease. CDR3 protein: CASKAGEVDQPQHF. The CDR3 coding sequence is TGTGCCAGCAAAGCAGGGGAAGTTGATCAGCCCCAGCATTTT.